This T cell receptor beta chain was recorded in a study of cytomegalovirus exposure and HLA in healthy donors. 13 Jbeta primers and 60 Vbeta primers were used for the PCR. The repertoire was sequenced with immunoSEQ multiplex PCR; TCRdb's copy has only in-frame clones and lacks some. The sample shows roughly 150,000 clones, approximately 85% of them seen only once. CDR1 is MDHEN and CDR2 is SYDVKM in the germline V gene. Trimming removed 10 bases at V and 4 bases at J, with 20 bases between. The CDR3 sequence is 14 residues long. The source is a girl aged 2-10 years in good health and CMV-seropositive. Sequencing was done on a sample of PBMCs. The genes are TRBV28 and TRBJ2-7; a weak D match, TRBD2 (6 bases). The CDR3 loop reads CAIRRGGAGYEQYF. The CDR3 DNA is TGTGCCATCCGCCGCGGCGGCGCGGGATACGAGCAGTACTTC.